This entry is about one TCR beta chain. Sequencing used immunoSEQ multiplex PCR; TCRdb keeps in-frame clones, though not all of them. The data show roughly 410,000 clones, around 90% seen once. The sample is drawn from a study of blood T cell repertoires in COVID-19. Study-wide context: In each case, the material was cDNA or gDNA derived from T cells, B-cell-depleted T cells, or PBMCs.

The CDR3 has 14 residues. V was shortened by 3 bases and J by 4 bases, with 9 bases between the two germline ends. Germline-derived CDR1 and CDR2 are LNHNV and YYDKDF (reference sequence). What was sequenced was peripheral blood. The chain uses TRBV15 and TRBJ2-2, with D possibly matching TRBD2 (6 bases). This TCR was recovered from a man in his forties with acute or convalescent COVID-19. The CDR3 spells CATSRRGRTGELFF. Written as DNA, the CDR3 is TGTGCCACCAGCAGGCGGGGTCGCACCGGGGAGCTGTTTTTT.